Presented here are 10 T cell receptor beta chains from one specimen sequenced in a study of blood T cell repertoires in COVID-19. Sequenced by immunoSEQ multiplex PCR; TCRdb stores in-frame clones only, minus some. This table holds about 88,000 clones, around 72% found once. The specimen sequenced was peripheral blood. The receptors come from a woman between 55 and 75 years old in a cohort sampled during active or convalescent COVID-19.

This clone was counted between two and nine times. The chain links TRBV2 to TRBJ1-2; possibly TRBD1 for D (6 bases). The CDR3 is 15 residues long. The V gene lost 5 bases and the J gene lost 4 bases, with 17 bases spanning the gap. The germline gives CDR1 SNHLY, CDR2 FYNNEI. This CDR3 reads CASSPFRTDLYGYTF. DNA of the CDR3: TGTGCCAGCAGTCCTTTCCGGACAGACCTCTATGGCTACACCTTC.

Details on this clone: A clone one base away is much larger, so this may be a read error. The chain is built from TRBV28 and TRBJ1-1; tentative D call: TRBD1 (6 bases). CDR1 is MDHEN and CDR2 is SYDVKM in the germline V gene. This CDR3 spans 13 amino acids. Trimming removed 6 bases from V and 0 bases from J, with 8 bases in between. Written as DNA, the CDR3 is TGTGCCAGCAGCCGGACAGTGAACACTGAAGCTTTCTTT. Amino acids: CASSRTVNTEAFF.

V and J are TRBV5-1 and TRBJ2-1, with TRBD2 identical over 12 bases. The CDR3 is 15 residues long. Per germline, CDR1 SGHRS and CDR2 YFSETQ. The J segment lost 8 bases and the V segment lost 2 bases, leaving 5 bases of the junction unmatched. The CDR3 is CASSFTSGGLDEQFF. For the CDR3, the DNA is TGCGCCAGCAGCTTTACTAGCGGGGGGCTAGATGAGCAGTTCTTC. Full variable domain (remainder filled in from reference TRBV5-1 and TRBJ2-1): KAGVTQTPRYLIKTRGQQVTLSCSPISGHRSVSWYQQTPGQGLQFLFEYFSETQRNKGNFPGRFSGRQFSNSRSEMNVSTLELGDSALYLCASSFTSGGLDEQFFGPGTRLTVL.

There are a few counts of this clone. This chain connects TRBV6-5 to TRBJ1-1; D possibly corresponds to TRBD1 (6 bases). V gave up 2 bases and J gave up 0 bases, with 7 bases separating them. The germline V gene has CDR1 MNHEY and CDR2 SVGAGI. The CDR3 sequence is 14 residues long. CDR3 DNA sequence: TGTGCCAGCAGTTACGGGGGCATGAACACTGAAGCTTTCTTT. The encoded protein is CASSYGGMNTEAFF.

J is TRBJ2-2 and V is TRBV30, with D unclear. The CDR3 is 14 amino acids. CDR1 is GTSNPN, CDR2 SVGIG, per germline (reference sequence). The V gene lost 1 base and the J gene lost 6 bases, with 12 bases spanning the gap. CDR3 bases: TGTGCCTGGAGTGATCCTCCCCTCGCCGGGGAGCTGTTTTTT. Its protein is CAWSDPPLAGELFF.

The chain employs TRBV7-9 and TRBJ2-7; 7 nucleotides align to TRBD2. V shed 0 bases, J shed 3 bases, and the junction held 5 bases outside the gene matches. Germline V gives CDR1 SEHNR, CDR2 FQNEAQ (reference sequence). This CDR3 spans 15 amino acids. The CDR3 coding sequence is TGTGCCAGCAGCTTAGCCCTGGGGGGGATCTACGAGCAGTACTTC. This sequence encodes CASSLALGGIYEQYF.

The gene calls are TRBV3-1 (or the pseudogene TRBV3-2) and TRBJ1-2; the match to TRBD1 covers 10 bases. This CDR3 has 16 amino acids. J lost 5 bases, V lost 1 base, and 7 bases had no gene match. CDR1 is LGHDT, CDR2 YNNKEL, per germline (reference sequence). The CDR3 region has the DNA TGTGCCAGCAGCCAAGCCCGACAGGGGGCAAGGTATGGCTACACCTTC. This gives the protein CASSQARQGARYGYTF.

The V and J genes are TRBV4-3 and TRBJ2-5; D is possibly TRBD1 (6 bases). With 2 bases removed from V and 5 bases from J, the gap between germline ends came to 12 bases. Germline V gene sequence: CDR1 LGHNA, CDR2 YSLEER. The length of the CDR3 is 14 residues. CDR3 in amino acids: CASSQSGGRETQYF. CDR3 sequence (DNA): TGCGCCAGCAGCCAAAGTGGGGGCAGGGAGACCCAGTACTTC.

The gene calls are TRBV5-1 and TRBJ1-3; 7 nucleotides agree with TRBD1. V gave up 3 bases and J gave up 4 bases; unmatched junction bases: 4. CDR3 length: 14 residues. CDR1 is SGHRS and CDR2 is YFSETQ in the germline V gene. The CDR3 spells CASSSRQGGNTIYF. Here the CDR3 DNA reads TGCGCCAGCAGCTCCCGACAGGGAGGAAACACCATATATTTT.

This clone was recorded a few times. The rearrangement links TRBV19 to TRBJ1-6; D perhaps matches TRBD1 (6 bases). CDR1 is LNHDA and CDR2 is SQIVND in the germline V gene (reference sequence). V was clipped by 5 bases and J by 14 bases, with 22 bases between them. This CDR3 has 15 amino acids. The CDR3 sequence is CASSLKFQGSPALHF. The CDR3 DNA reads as TGTGCCAGTAGTCTCAAGTTCCAGGGGAGCCCGGCCCTCCACTTT.